This T cell receptor (beta chain) was obtained from a study of regulatory T cells in long-lasting Graves disease. The wider study: To qualify as persistent, Graves' disease required over 5 years of antithyroid drugs with positive TSH receptor antibodies. Points from the study as a whole: Accuracy might have suffered from few samples. TRBV28, TRBJ1-2 and TRBJ2-5 were segments that persistent disease favored.

As for time point: persistent/refractory GD, antithyroid drugs over 5 years with positive TRAb. Extracted RNA from PBMCs served as the source of the TCR library. EDTA tubes held approximately 10 milliliters of peripheral blood from each patient. This CDR3 is built from 16 residues. Germline CDR1 is MNHNS and CDR2 is SASEGT. Concerning this clonotype itself: Its antigen is unknown.

Through Arm-PCR of CDR3 regions and iRepertoire HTBI primers, TCR beta libraries were built. Each CDR3 protein is one row after TCRdb ran MiXCR on the multiplex PCR reads. This table holds around 510,000 distinct CDR3 sequences, less than 25% found once. The source of this sequence is a female donor with Graves disease. This chain connects TRBV6-1 to TRBJ2-5, with TRBD1 matching over 9 bases. Near its end, the DNA agrees better with TRBJ2-1, so the J call may be wrong. The specimen was peripheral blood mononuclear cells (PBMCs), collected when the disease was refractory, from a patient treated with antithyroid drugs. In DNA form, the CDR3 reads TGTGCCAGCAGTGAAGTGTTAGGACAGGGGAAAAATGAGCAGTTCTTC. It specifies CASSEVLGQGKNEQFF.